Listed below are T cell receptor beta chains from one sample, sequenced in a study. TCRdb used MiXCR to reprocess the RT-PCR reads, holding one entry per CDR3 protein. Here the sample spans about 680,000 distinct CDR3 sequences, 14% being singletons. Input material: memory CD4+ T cells from blood. These receptors were collected from a female donor in good health, serving as a healthy control. Both conserved end residues are part of each CDR3. D genes are given only for firm matches. Where a row states a size, it is once, few, many or the class of an expanded clone; other rows omit it.

DNA: TGTGCCAGCAGCATCCGGACAGGCCGGGGCTACACCTTC
CDR3: CASSIRTGRGYTF
J: TRBJ1-2
V: TRBV28
size: .
D: TRBD1

DNA: TGTGCCAGCAGTTCTACAGGGGGGAATGGCTACACCTTC
CDR3: CASSSTGGNGYTF
J: TRBJ1-2
V: TRBV27
size: few
D: TRBD1

DNA: TGTGCCAGCAGCGTAGATGCAGGGTCATATAATGAGCAGTTCTTC
CDR3: CASSVDAGSYNEQFF
J: TRBJ2-1
V: TRBV9
size: few
D: .

DNA: TGCGCCAGCAGCTTGGATCCGCGCACAGATACGCAGTATTTT
CDR3: CASSLDPRTDTQYF
J: TRBJ2-3
V: TRBV5-1
size: many
D: .

DNA: TGCGCCAGCAGCTTGGTAGGCAGGGGGCGAGGCAATGAGCAGTTCTTC
CDR3: CASSLVGRGRGNEQFF
J: TRBJ2-1
V: TRBV5-1
size: few
D: TRBD1

DNA: TGTGCCAGCAGCTTTACACCGGGACAGGGAAGGACTGAAGCTTTCTTT
CDR3: CASSFTPGQGRTEAFF
J: TRBJ1-1
V: TRBV5-5
size: .
D: TRBD1

DNA: TGTGCCAGCAGCGATGGGGCAGGGGGCGTAGACACTGAAGCTTTCTTT
CDR3: CASSDGAGGVDTEAFF
J: TRBJ1-1
V: TRBV9
size: few
D: TRBD1

DNA: TGTGCCAGCAGCTTAGGCTGGCTTTCCTACGAGCAGTACTTC
CDR3: CASSLGWLSYEQYF
J: TRBJ2-7
V: TRBV7-8
size: many
D: .

DNA: TGTGCCAGCAGCCTATTCGGTGGGGGCAGAAGGGAGCAGTACTTC
CDR3: CASSLFGGGRREQYF
J: TRBJ2-7
V: TRBV11-2
size: .
D: .

DNA: TGTGCCAGCAGCTTAATGAGCAGGGGAGCTAACTATGGCTACACCTTC
CDR3: CASSLMSRGANYGYTF
J: TRBJ1-2
V: TRBV7-8
size: .
D: .

DNA: TGCGCCAGCAGCTTGGACGGGGCCGTAGGCGGGGAGCTGTTTTTT
CDR3: CASSLDGAVGGELFF
J: TRBJ2-2
V: TRBV5-1
size: few
D: .

DNA: TGTGCCAGCAGCTCCTTTCTGGGGGAGCAGTTCTTC
CDR3: CASSSFLGEQFF
J: TRBJ2-1
V: TRBV7-2
size: many
D: .

DNA: TGTGCCAGCTCACAGGACAGTAATAATTCACCCCTCCACTTT
CDR3: CASSQDSNNSPLHF
J: TRBJ1-6
V: TRBV18
size: .
D: .

DNA: TGTGCCAGCAGTGAGCCAGGGGGAGGGGAGTACGAGCAGTACTTC
CDR3: CASSEPGGGEYEQYF
J: TRBJ2-7
V: TRBV25-1
size: few
D: .

DNA: TGTGCCAGCAGTTTATCACCGGGTCAAAACGAGCAGTACTTC
CDR3: CASSLSPGQNEQYF
J: TRBJ2-7
V: TRBV28
size: few
D: .

DNA: TGTGCCAGCAGCAATATGCGGGGCAGGGGGCTCGAGCAGTACTTC
CDR3: CASSNMRGRGLEQYF
J: TRBJ2-7
V: TRBV5-5
size: many
D: TRBD1

DNA: TGCAGGGCTAGCGGCTCAATCAATGAGCAGTTCTTC
CDR3: CRASGSINEQFF
J: TRBJ2-1
V: TRBV20-1
size: many
D: TRBD2

DNA: TGTGCCACCAGCAGGGCCAGGGCGGGGGGTCTGAGTTACACCTACAATGAGCAGTTCTTC
CDR3: CATSRARAGGLSYTYNEQFF
J: TRBJ2-1
V: TRBV15
size: few
D: TRBD2

DNA: TGTGCCAGCAGCAACCCTTCGGGGGATACGCAGTATTTT
CDR3: CASSNPSGDTQYF
J: TRBJ2-3
V: TRBV11-2
size: .
D: .

DNA: TGTGCCATCAGTGAACAGGTCCTGGTGGATACGCAGTATTTT
CDR3: CAISEQVLVDTQYF
J: TRBJ2-3
V: TRBV10-3
size: many
D: .

DNA: TGTGCCAGCAGTTTCCGGCACGGAGAGACAGATACGCAGTATTTT
CDR3: CASSFRHGETDTQYF
J: TRBJ2-3
V: TRBV6-2/TRBV6-3
size: many
D: .

DNA: TGCAGTGCTAGAGATGCGGGGCTGAACACTGAAGCTTTCTTT
CDR3: CSARDAGLNTEAFF
J: TRBJ1-1
V: TRBV20-1
size: .
D: .

DNA: TGCGCCAGCAGCGTGGGGACAGGGGCGAGCACAGATACGCAGTATTTT
CDR3: CASSVGTGASTDTQYF
J: TRBJ2-3
V: TRBV5-1
size: .
D: TRBD1

DNA: TGTGCCAGCAGCTGGACGCTTAATCAGCCCCAGCATTTT
CDR3: CASSWTLNQPQHF
J: TRBJ1-5
V: TRBV5-5
size: .
D: .

DNA: TGTGCCAGCAGCCTGGGTCGGATGGCGAACACCGGGGAGCTGTTTTTT
CDR3: CASSLGRMANTGELFF
J: TRBJ2-2
V: TRBV7-2
size: few
D: .

DNA: TGTGCCAGCAGCCTCCGGACAGGGCACTCTGAAAAACTGTTTTTT
CDR3: CASSLRTGHSEKLFF
J: TRBJ1-4
V: TRBV6-5
size: .
D: TRBD1

DNA: TGCGCCAGCAAGCGGACACAGAACACCGGGGAGCTGTTTTTT
CDR3: CASKRTQNTGELFF
J: TRBJ2-2
V: TRBV5-1
size: few
D: .

DNA: TGTGCCAGCAGCCCGACGTCCCAAAGAGTCAAAAACATTCAGTACTTC
CDR3: CASSPTSQRVKNIQYF
J: TRBJ2-4
V: TRBV5-5
size: many
D: .

DNA: TGTGCCAGCAGTAGGGCAGGGGGTATGGCCGGGGAGCTGTTTTTT
CDR3: CASSRAGGMAGELFF
J: TRBJ2-2
V: TRBV2
size: .
D: TRBD1

DNA: TGCGCCAGCAGCCCATCGGGCACAGATACGCAGTATTTT
CDR3: CASSPSGTDTQYF
J: TRBJ2-3
V: TRBV7-3
size: many
D: .

DNA: TGCAGCGTTGAAGATAATCAGGGTAGAGAAAAACTGTTTTTT
CDR3: CSVEDNQGREKLFF
J: TRBJ1-4
V: TRBV29-1
size: few
D: .

DNA: TGTGCCAGCAGGGCCATCGGGACTAGCTCTGGAAACACCATATATTTT
CDR3: CASRAIGTSSGNTIYF
J: TRBJ1-3
V: TRBV6-6
size: many
D: .

DNA: TGTGCCAGCAGCTTAGCCAGCGGGGGCTACGAGCAGTACTTC
CDR3: CASSLASGGYEQYF
J: TRBJ2-7
V: TRBV7-2
size: few
D: TRBD2

DNA: TGTGCCAGCAGCGCACTGGGGACTAGCGGCTACGAGCAGTACTTC
CDR3: CASSALGTSGYEQYF
J: TRBJ2-7
V: TRBV7-2
size: many
D: TRBD2

DNA: TGTGCCAGCAGACAGGCAGGGGGGGACAATGGCTACACCTTC
CDR3: CASRQAGGDNGYTF
J: TRBJ1-2
V: TRBV6-6
size: .
D: TRBD1

DNA: TGTGCCAGCAGCTTAGGAGACAGGGGGCTCGAGCAGTACTTC
CDR3: CASSLGDRGLEQYF
J: TRBJ2-7
V: TRBV11-1
size: .
D: TRBD1

DNA: TGTGCCAGCGGTAAAGCGGGAGCCGTCTACGAGCAGTACTTC
CDR3: CASGKAGAVYEQYF
J: TRBJ2-7
V: TRBV7-9
size: .
D: TRBD2

DNA: TGTGCCAGCAGCCCCAGACATAACACTGAAGCTTTCTTT
CDR3: CASSPRHNTEAFF
J: TRBJ1-1
V: TRBV5-6
size: many
D: .

DNA: TGCAGTGCTAGAGCTAGGACAGGATATGAAGCTTTCTTT
CDR3: CSARARTGYEAFF
J: TRBJ1-1
V: TRBV20-1
size: .
D: TRBD1

DNA: TGTGCCAGCAGCGAGTGGACAGGGAGCGGAAACACCATATATTTT
CDR3: CASSEWTGSGNTIYF
J: TRBJ1-3
V: TRBV9
size: .
D: TRBD1

DNA: TGCGCCAGCAGGTTGTCAGAAAACTATGGCTACACCTTC
CDR3: CASRLSENYGYTF
J: TRBJ1-2
V: TRBV5-1
size: .
D: .

DNA: TGTGCCAGCAGTTACGGGCTAGCGGTGCGATCCTACGAGCAGTACTTC
CDR3: CASSYGLAVRSYEQYF
J: TRBJ2-7
V: TRBV6-2/TRBV6-3
size: .
D: TRBD2

DNA: TGCGCCAGCAGCCTAACTCATGACAGTTCCTACGAGCAGTACTTC
CDR3: CASSLTHDSSYEQYF
J: TRBJ2-7
V: TRBV4-3
size: few
D: .

DNA: TGTGCCAGCAGCGTCGGACTAGCGGGACGGCTGTTTTTT
CDR3: CASSVGLAGRLFF
J: TRBJ2-2
V: TRBV7-3
size: few
D: TRBD2

DNA: TGTGCCAGCAGTTACTCTCCAGGGAAGGGTGAAAAACTGTTTTTT
CDR3: CASSYSPGKGEKLFF
J: TRBJ1-4
V: TRBV6-5
size: few
D: .

DNA: TGTGCCATCAGTGAGTCAAGGACAGGGGGAGAGACCCAGTACTTC
CDR3: CAISESRTGGETQYF
J: TRBJ2-5
V: TRBV10-3
size: few
D: TRBD1

DNA: TGTGCCAGCCGGAACCTTCCGCCGAACACTGAAGCTTTCTTT
CDR3: CASRNLPPNTEAFF
J: TRBJ1-1
V: TRBV6-2/TRBV6-3
size: .
D: .

DNA: TGTGCCACCAGTGATTTGTGGACCTACGAGCAGTACTTC
CDR3: CATSDLWTYEQYF
J: TRBJ2-7
V: TRBV24-1
size: few
D: .

DNA: TGTGCCAGCACTCCTCTAGCGGGTCCCCATGGCGCGCAGTTCTTC
CDR3: CASTPLAGPHGAQFF
J: TRBJ2-1
V: TRBV6-2/TRBV6-3
size: .
D: TRBD2

DNA: TGCAGTGCTAGCTTTCTTGGGGTGGGCAATCAGCCCCAGCATTTT
CDR3: CSASFLGVGNQPQHF
J: TRBJ1-5
V: TRBV20-1
size: few
D: .

DNA: TGTGCCACCAGTGATTTTTTGGAAATGGACATCCATGAGCAGTTCTTC
CDR3: CATSDFLEMDIHEQFF
J: TRBJ2-1
V: TRBV24-1
size: few
D: .

DNA: TGTGCCAGCTGGAGGTTAGCGGGGGGCCACAATGAGCAGTTCTTC
CDR3: CASWRLAGGHNEQFF
J: TRBJ2-1
V: TRBV12-3/TRBV12-4
size: few
D: TRBD2

DNA: TGCAGTGCTAAAAGCGGGACACACTACGAGCAGTACTTC
CDR3: CSAKSGTHYEQYF
J: TRBJ2-7
V: TRBV20-1
size: .
D: .